This is a list of T cell receptor beta chains from one sample in a study of vaccination and CD4 T cells after COVID-19. The antigens for these receptors are not known. Each CDR3 protein gets one entry after TCRdb re-called the PCR reads with MiXCR. The sample lists about 16,000 distinct CDR3 sequences; around 61% were seen once. Sequenced sample: CD4+ T cells from blood, cultured in vitro. These TCRs come from a human donor who had recovered from COVID-19. Both conserved end residues are part of each CDR3. Fields, in order: CDR3 length, D gene, clone size, V gene, J gene, CDR3 protein, CDR3 DNA. The D gene is left open where the match is weak. Where a row states a size, it is once, few, many or the class of an expanded clone; other rows omit it.

length: 14; D: NA; size: NA; V: TRBV25-1; J: TRBJ1-5; CDR3: CASSERQANQPQHF; DNA: TGTGCCAGCAGTGAACGGCAAGCCAATCAGCCCCAGCATTTT
length: 15; D: TRBD1; size: few; V: TRBV19; J: TRBJ2-1; CDR3: CASSADRGSYNEQFF; DNA: TGTGCCAGTAGTGCGGACAGGGGCTCCTACAATGAGCAGTTCTTC
length: 13; D: TRBD1; size: NA; V: TRBV6-5; J: TRBJ1-5; CDR3: CASSSPGGQVEHF; DNA: TGTGCCAGCAGTTCCCCAGGGGGACAGGTCGAACATTTT
length: 17; D: TRBD1; size: NA; V: TRBV15; J: TRBJ2-3; CDR3: CATSALWTGTSTDTQYF; DNA: TGTGCCACCAGCGCATTATGGACAGGGACTAGCACAGATACGCAGTATTTT
length: 12; D: TRBD1; size: NA; V: TRBV28; J: TRBJ1-5; CDR3: CASSIQGQPQHF; DNA: TGTGCCAGCTCTATACAGGGGCAGCCCCAGCATTTT
length: 13; D: NA; size: NA; V: TRBV5-4; J: TRBJ1-1; CDR3: CASSLPAGLGAFF; DNA: TGTGCCAGCAGCTTGCCCGCCGGGCTTGGGGCTTTCTTT
length: 17; D: NA; size: once; V: TRBV12-1; J: TRBJ2-7; CDR3: CASSHEGGAPVCTEQYF; DNA: TGTGCCAGCAGCCATGAAGGTGGAGCGCCCGTGTGTACCGAGCAGTACTTC
length: 15; D: TRBD1; size: NA; V: TRBV2; J: TRBJ1-2; CDR3: CASLPGQGLWYGYTF; DNA: TGTGCCAGCCTTCCGGGACAGGGTCTTTGGTATGGCTACACCTTC
length: 16; D: NA; size: NA; V: TRBV7-8; J: TRBJ1-6; CDR3: CASSLAILGSNSPLHF; DNA: TGTGCCAGCAGCTTAGCGATTTTGGGGAGTAATTCACCCCTCCACTTT
length: 15; D: NA; size: few; V: TRBV21-1; J: TRBJ1-2; CDR3: CASSKGVKSNYGYTF; DNA: TGTGCCAGCAGCAAAGGGGTCAAGTCCAACTATGGCTACACCTTC
length: 15; D: NA; size: few; V: TRBV7-2; J: TRBJ2-2; CDR3: CASSFFRSNTGELFF; DNA: TGTGCCAGCAGCTTTTTCAGAAGTAACACCGGGGAGCTGTTTTTT
length: 14; D: NA; size: medium-sized; V: TRBV20-1; J: TRBJ1-5; CDR3: CSARDQRGSQPQHF; DNA: TGCAGTGCTAGAGATCAAAGGGGGAGTCAGCCCCAGCATTTT
length: 15; D: NA; size: once; V: TRBV2; J: TRBJ2-5; CDR3: CATCFRGGKGETQYF; DNA: TGTGCCACCTGTTTTAGAGGGGGAAAAGGAGAGACCCAGTACTTC
length: 13; D: NA; size: few; V: TRBV7-8; J: TRBJ2-2; CDR3: CASSFVLTGELFF; DNA: TGTGCCAGCAGCTTCGTCCTCACCGGGGAGCTGTTTTTT
length: 15; D: NA; size: few; V: TRBV20-1; J: TRBJ1-6; CDR3: CSASLGSRGNSPLHF; DNA: TGCAGTGCTAGCTTGGGCTCACGGGGTAATTCACCCCTCCACTTT
length: 14; D: TRBD2; size: few; V: TRBV2; J: TRBJ2-5; CDR3: CASSEGTRQETQYF; DNA: TGTGCCAGCAGTGAGGGGACTAGGCAAGAGACCCAGTACTTC
length: 13; D: NA; size: NA; V: TRBV20-1; J: TRBJ1-1; CDR3: CSAAGPMNTEAFF; DNA: TGCAGTGCGGCGGGACCGATGAACACTGAAGCTTTCTTT
length: 15; D: NA; size: few; V: TRBV6-1; J: TRBJ1-1; CDR3: CASSEMSRLNTEAFF; DNA: TGTGCCAGCAGTGAAATGAGCAGGTTGAACACTGAAGCTTTCTTT
length: 12; D: NA; size: NA; V: TRBV2; J: TRBJ2-5; CDR3: CASSTGRETQYF; DNA: TGTGCCAGCAGCACGGGGAGGGAGACCCAGTACTTC
length: 13; D: NA; size: NA; V: TRBV18; J: TRBJ1-2; CDR3: CASSPQDAYGYTF; DNA: TGTGCCAGCTCACCACAGGATGCCTATGGCTACACCTTC
length: 13; D: TRBD1; size: few; V: TRBV20-1; J: TRBJ1-2; CDR3: CSAELTGGYGYTF; DNA: TGCAGTGCAGAACTGACAGGGGGCTATGGCTACACCTTC
length: 12; D: NA; size: NA; V: TRBV7-2; J: TRBJ2-5; CDR3: CASRESGETQYF; DNA: TGTGCCAGCAGGGAATCCGGAGAGACCCAGTACTTC
length: 14; D: NA; size: NA; V: TRBV5-4; J: TRBJ2-2; CDR3: CASSLTRDTGELFF; DNA: TGTGCCAGCAGCCTAACCAGAGACACCGGGGAGCTGTTTTTT
length: 13; D: NA; size: NA; V: TRBV20-1; J: TRBJ1-2; CDR3: CSARDLRRGGYTF; DNA: TGCAGTGCTAGAGATCTGAGGAGGGGTGGCTACACCTTC
length: 14; D: NA; size: few; V: TRBV19; J: TRBJ1-1; CDR3: CASRVGAENTEAFF; DNA: TGTGCCAGTAGAGTGGGCGCAGAGAACACTGAAGCTTTCTTT
length: 16; D: NA; size: NA; V: TRBV24-1; J: TRBJ2-3; CDR3: CATSDSPGTSTDTQYF; DNA: TGTGCCACCAGTGATTCTCCGGGCACGAGCACAGATACGCAGTATTTT
length: 16; D: TRBD1; size: NA; V: TRBV5-4; J: TRBJ1-2; CDR3: CASRPNRDRGHHGYTF; DNA: TGTGCCAGCAGGCCAAACCGGGACAGGGGGCATCATGGCTACACCTTC
length: 15; D: TRBD1; size: NA; V: TRBV20-1; J: TRBJ2-5; CDR3: CSANGQGSGQETQYF; DNA: TGCAGTGCTAATGGACAGGGTTCGGGGCAAGAGACCCAGTACTTC
length: 16; D: TRBD1; size: NA; V: TRBV20-1; J: TRBJ1-1; CDR3: CSGGGRTGGGVTEAFF; DNA: TGCAGTGGCGGAGGGAGAACAGGGGGTGGGGTCACTGAAGCTTTCTTT
length: 14; D: NA; size: NA; V: TRBV6-1; J: TRBJ1-1; CDR3: CASRRGNMNTEAFF; DNA: TGTGCCAGCAGGCGGGGGAACATGAACACTGAAGCTTTCTTT
length: 14; D: NA; size: NA; V: TRBV7-9; J: TRBJ1-6; CDR3: CASSFDGGDSPLHF; DNA: TGTGCCAGCAGCTTTGATGGAGGGGACTCACCCCTCCACTTT
length: 14; D: NA; size: few; V: TRBV7-9; J: TRBJ1-5; CDR3: CASSPGLKGQPQHF; DNA: TGTGCCAGCAGCCCGGGTCTTAAGGGTCAGCCCCAGCATTTT
length: 14; D: TRBD2; size: NA; V: TRBV6-1; J: TRBJ2-1; CDR3: CASSGAGGGNEQFF; DNA: TGTGCCAGCAGTGGAGCGGGGGGCGGAAATGAGCAGTTCTTC
length: 15; D: NA; size: NA; V: TRBV5-1; J: TRBJ2-5; CDR3: CASSPGLGGRETQYF; DNA: TGCGCCAGCAGCCCCGGGCTCGGGGGGCGGGAGACCCAGTACTTC
length: 13; D: NA; size: few; V: TRBV7-3; J: TRBJ2-5; CDR3: CASSSGHGETQYF; DNA: TGTGCCAGCAGCTCGGGCCACGGCGAGACCCAGTACTTC
length: 16; D: TRBD2; size: NA; V: TRBV24-1; J: TRBJ2-2; CDR3: CATSDLGRDHAGELFF; DNA: TGTGCCACCAGTGATTTGGGGAGGGACCACGCCGGGGAGCTGTTTTTT
length: 16; D: NA; size: NA; V: TRBV9; J: TRBJ1-1; CDR3: CASSGWDRRGGTEAFF; DNA: TGTGCCAGCAGCGGGTGGGATCGGCGTGGTGGCACTGAAGCTTTCTTT
length: 15; D: NA; size: NA; V: TRBV9; J: TRBJ1-6; CDR3: CASSVVPGQNSPLHF; DNA: TGTGCCAGCAGCGTAGTCCCAGGTCAGAATTCACCCCTCCACTTT
length: 14; D: NA; size: NA; V: TRBV29-1; J: TRBJ2-3; CDR3: CSVDGQASTDTQYF; DNA: TGCAGCGTTGACGGCCAGGCAAGCACAGATACGCAGTATTTT
length: 15; D: NA; size: NA; V: TRBV9; J: TRBJ2-7; CDR3: CASSVAPDFSYEQYF; DNA: TGTGCCAGCAGCGTAGCTCCGGACTTTTCCTACGAGCAGTACTTC
length: 14; D: NA; size: NA; V: TRBV7-9; J: TRBJ1-1; CDR3: CASSASTMNTEAFF; DNA: TGTGCCAGCAGCGCCTCCACAATGAACACTGAAGCTTTCTTT
length: 23; D: NA; size: NA; V: TRBV7-8; J: TRBJ2-1; CDR3: CASSLGTSGFYEQYFGPGNEQFF; DNA: NA
length: 14; D: TRBD1; size: NA; V: TRBV5-3; J: TRBJ1-1; CDR3: CARPGQGVRTEAFF; DNA: TGTGCCAGACCAGGACAGGGGGTTCGCACTGAAGCTTTCTTT
length: 13; D: NA; size: NA; V: TRBV6-1; J: TRBJ1-5; CDR3: CASSNRARQPQHF; DNA: TGTGCCAGCAGTAACAGGGCTCGACAGCCCCAGCATTTT
length: 16; D: NA; size: NA; V: TRBV9; J: TRBJ2-6; CDR3: CASSVAPGSGANVLTF; DNA: TGTGCCAGCAGCGTAGCTCCGGGGTCCGGGGCCAACGTCCTGACTTTC
length: 16; D: TRBD1; size: NA; V: TRBV6-2/TRBV6-3; J: TRBJ1-6; CDR3: CASSDRGAAYNSPLHF; DNA: TGTGCCAGCAGCGACAGGGGGGCGGCCTATAATTCACCCCTCCACTTT
length: 15; D: TRBD2; size: NA; V: TRBV11-3; J: TRBJ2-2; CDR3: CASSPVAGVNGELFF; DNA: TGTGCCAGCAGCCCGGTAGCGGGAGTTAACGGGGAGCTGTTTTTT
length: 13; D: TRBD2; size: NA; V: TRBV20-1; J: TRBJ2-1; CDR3: CSATGTSVAEQFF; DNA: TGCAGTGCCACCGGGACTAGCGTTGCTGAGCAGTTCTTC
length: 15; D: NA; size: NA; V: TRBV7-8; J: TRBJ1-4; CDR3: CASSFRQTRGEKLFF; DNA: TGTGCCAGCAGCTTCAGACAGACCAGAGGAGAAAAACTGTTTTTT
length: 15; D: TRBD1; size: NA; V: TRBV24-1; J: TRBJ2-1; CDR3: CATSVGQGFYNEQFF; DNA: TGTGCCACCAGTGTCGGACAGGGCTTTTACAATGAGCAGTTCTTC